The rows below give T cell receptor beta chains drawn from one sample of a study of cytomegalovirus exposure and HLA in healthy donors. The method was immunoSEQ multiplex PCR; TCRdb's version includes in-frame clones alone and lacks a portion of them. The data hold about 71,000 clones, with around 96% observed a single time. Specimen: PBMCs. All receptors derive from a man between 18 and 29 years old in good health and CMV-seropositive. The CDR3 runs from the conserved cysteine through the conserved F or W. A D gene is named only where the DNA matches it firmly. Some rows have no size entry. The others give once, few or many, or a class for an expanded clone.

d_call cdr3_length clone_size j_call v_call cdr3_aa cdr3_nt
- 15 - TRBJ2-7 TRBV23-1 CASSHRDRTSYEQYF TGCGCCAGCAGTCATCGAGACAGGACCTCCTACGAGCAGTACTTC
TRBD1 16 - TRBJ2-4 TRBV18 CASSPPGQGENNIQYF TGTGCCAGCTCACCTCCGGGACAGGGTGAAAACAACATTCAGTACTTC
- 16 - TRBJ2-5 TRBV5-1 CASSLPLEIVQETQYF TGCGCCAGCAGCTTGCCCCTAGAGATCGTGCAAGAGACCCAGTACTTC
- 14 - TRBJ1-3 TRBV6-5 CASRDRFSGNTIYF TGTGCCAGCAGAGACAGATTCTCTGGAAACACCATATATTTT
- 13 - TRBJ2-3 TRBV28 CASSFTLVDTQYF TGTGCCAGCAGTTTTACTTTGGTCGATACGCAGTATTTT
- 15 - TRBJ1-6 TRBV2 CASSERQTNNSPLHF TGTGCCAGCAGTGAGAGACAGACCAATAATTCACCCCTCCACTTT
TRBD2 13 - TRBJ2-7 TRBV19 CASSIGTSYEQYF TGTGCCAGTAGTATAGGGACTAGCTACGAGCAGTACTTC
- 14 - TRBJ2-7 TRBV6-1 CASSEVTGSYEQYF TGTGCCAGCAGTGAAGTTACAGGGAGCTACGAGCAGTACTTC
- 15 - TRBJ2-7 TRBV28 CASSLRQFGAYEQYF TGTGCCAGCAGTTTAAGACAGTTTGGGGCCTACGAGCAGTACTTC
TRBD2 16 - TRBJ2-2 TRBV2 CASSYFGGAGTGELFF TGTGCCAGCAGCTATTTCGGGGGGGCCGGCACCGGGGAGCTGTTTTTT
- 11 - TRBJ2-1 TRBV5-5 CASSPGNEQFF TGTGCCAGCAGCCCGGGGAATGAGCAGTTCTTC
- 17 once TRBJ2-2 TRBV5-6 CASSLAIRGSSTGELFF TGTGCCAGCAGCTTGGCCATCAGAGGATCTTCCACCGGGGAGCTGTTTTTT
TRBD2 15 - TRBJ2-1 TRBV10-3 CAISEQRGDYNEQFF TGTGCCATCAGTGAACAGCGGGGGGACTACAATGAGCAGTTCTTC
- 15 - TRBJ1-1 TRBV5-6 CASSLRGVFRTEAFF TGTGCCAGCAGCTTGCGGGGAGTGTTTCGGACTGAAGCTTTCTTT
TRBD1 12 - TRBJ1-1 TRBV6-5 CASSYSGQGAFF TGTGCCAGCAGTTACTCGGGACAGGGTGCTTTCTTT
TRBD1 15 - TRBJ1-5 TRBV6-1 CASSYRQGPNQPQHF TGTGCCAGCAGCTATCGACAGGGCCCCAATCAGCCCCAGCATTTT
TRBD1 13 once TRBJ2-1 TRBV5-8 CASGVDRAPEQFF TGTGCCAGCGGGGTCGACAGGGCGCCTGAGCAGTTCTTC
- 17 - TRBJ2-6 TRBV11-2 CASSHMNRETGANVLTF TGTGCCAGCAGCCATATGAACAGGGAAACTGGGGCCAACGTCCTGACTTTC
TRBD2 14 - TRBJ2-7 TRBV6-5 CASRGLAGVREQYF TGTGCCAGCAGAGGACTAGCGGGAGTACGCGAGCAGTACTTC
- 13 - TRBJ1-1 TRBV7-3 CASSSDRNTEAFF TGTGCCAGCAGCTCAGACAGGAACACTGAAGCTTTCTTT
TRBD2 15 - TRBJ2-7 TRBV9 CASSVGAGEVYEQYF TGTGCCAGCAGCGTAGGGGCGGGAGAGGTCTACGAGCAGTACTTC
TRBD1 16 once TRBJ2-6 TRBV27 CASSPGQGGGANVLTF TGTGCCAGCAGTCCCGGACAGGGAGGTGGGGCCAACGTCCTGACTTTC